Detailed here is one TCR beta chain. The source of the sample is a study of T cell changes during pregnancy in multiple sclerosis. CDR1 is PRHDT, CDR2 FYEKMQ, per germline (reference sequence). The V end lost 0 bases, the J end lost 1 base, and 9 bases lay between the germline ends. This CDR3 is 15 amino acids long. Clones were read by immunoSEQ multiplex PCR, and TCRdb kept only the in-frame ones, dropping some. The data contain around 50,000 clones, 93% of them singletons. The TCR was taken from a female donor with multiple sclerosis, enrolled in a pregnancy study. V usage is TRBV13 and J usage is TRBJ1-1, with unresolved D. Specimen: CD8+ T cells from peripheral blood mononuclear cells, collected in the second trimester of pregnancy. CDR3 nucleotides: TGTGCCAGCAGCTTAGGGCAGAACCGGAACACTGAAGCTTTCTTT. Its translation: CASSLGQNRNTEAFF. Complete variable domain (other parts from reference TRBV13 and TRBJ1-1): AAGVIQSPRHLIKEKRETATLKCYPIPRHDTVYWYQQGPGQDPQFLISFYEKMQSDKGSIPDRFSAQQFSDYHSELNMSSLELGDSALYFCASSLGQNRNTEAFFGQGTRLTVV.